The 10 T cell receptor beta chains presented below share a single source sample, sequenced in a study of T cell changes during pregnancy in multiple sclerosis. Clones were sequenced by immunoSEQ multiplex PCR, and TCRdb holds only the in-frame ones, with some missing. The sample lists some 28,000 clones, about 92% occurring once. The source was CD4+ T cells from peripheral blood mononuclear cells, collected after pregnancy. These TCRs come from a female donor with multiple sclerosis, enrolled in a pregnancy study.

This clone appeared a single time. This rearrangement joins TRBV7-2 to TRBJ1-2; no clear D. This CDR3 spans 15 amino acids. Germline V gene data show CDR1 as SGHTA and CDR2 as FQGNSA. V was shortened by 0 bases and J by 5 bases, with 13 bases between the two germline ends. CDR3 sequence: CASSLAPEAWYGYTF. The CDR3 nucleotides read TGTGCCAGCAGCTTAGCGCCCGAGGCTTGGTATGGCTACACCTTC.

This clone was counted once. This chain connects TRBV2 to TRBJ2-5, with 10 nucleotides matching TRBD2. Germline V CDR1 and CDR2: SNHLY, FYNNEI. The CDR3 is made up of 15 amino acids. Trimming took 8 bases from V and 4 from J; bases not matched to a gene: 10. This chain's CDR3 is CASGVGLAGVETQYF. CDR3 nucleotides: TGTGCCAGCGGGGTGGGTCTAGCGGGAGTAGAGACCCAGTACTTC. The full variable domain, rest sourced from reference TRBV2 and TRBJ2-5, is EPEVTQTPSHQVTQMGQEVILRCVPISNHLYFYWYRQILGQKVEFLVSFYNNEISEKSEIFDDQFSVERPDGSNFTLKIRSTKLEDSAMYFCASGVGLAGVETQYFGPGTRLLVL.

The rearrangement joins TRBV29-1 to TRBJ1-5; D is possibly TRBD1 (6 bases). The CDR3 length is 13 residues. Germline V lookup: CDR1 SQVTM, CDR2 ANQGSEA. V was shortened by 6 bases and J by 6 bases, with 15 bases between the two germline ends. CDR3 bases: TGCAGCGTCAAAAAACAGGGTGGTCAGCCCCAGCATTTT. Its protein product is CSVKKQGGQPQHF.

The genes are TRBV7-2 and TRBJ2-7, with 13 bases fitting TRBD2. CDR1 is SGHTA and CDR2 is FQGNSA in the germline V gene. This CDR3 contains 15 residues. V lost 4 bases and J lost 6; bases outside the gene matches: 6. The CDR3 bases are TGTGCCAGCAGCTCCCGGACTAGCGGGAGTCGCGAGCAGTACTTC. It encodes CASSSRTSGSREQYF.

The CDR3 nucleotides are TGTGCCAGCAGCCAAGAATGGCGGAGACGTGCCCGGGGGGACTATGGCTACACCTTC. This sequence encodes CASSQEWRRRARGDYGYTF. The chain couples TRBV14 to TRBJ1-2; TRBD1 might be the D (5 bases). V lost 0 bases and J 3 bases, leaving 23 bases between the germline ends. The CDR3 loop spans 19 amino acids. Germline CDR1 SGHDN, CDR2 FVKESK.

This clone appeared a single time. The CDR3 coding sequence is TGTGCCAGCAGCATCAACCCGGGACTTGGGGGCGAGCAGTACTTC. It specifies CASSINPGLGGEQYF. The rearrangement uses TRBV6-6 and TRBJ2-7, with D perhaps TRBD2 (6 bases). Trimming removed 6 bases from V and 6 bases from J, with 21 bases in between. This CDR3 has 15 residues. CDR1 and CDR2 (germline): MNHNY, SVGAGI (reference sequence).

This clone has just one count. The rearrangement uses TRBV4-2 and TRBJ2-1; TRBD2 matches 13 bases. The CDR3 loop spans 17 amino acids. Germline assignment: CDR1 LGHNA and CDR2 YNFKEQ. V lost 4 bases to trimming and J lost 8 bases; unmatched junction nucleotides: 11. CDR3 DNA: TGTGCCAGCAGCCCCCGAGAAGGGACTAGCGGGGCCGATGAGCAGTTCTTC. This encodes CASSPREGTSGADEQFF.

This sequence joins TRBV2 and TRBJ1-2, with TRBD1 identical over 9 bases. CDR1 is SNHLY and CDR2 is FYNNEI in the germline V gene. The junction had 8 bases not matched to a gene; V was cut back by 8 bases and J by 4 bases. The CDR3 sequence is 14 residues long. CDR3 in amino acids: CASEATGGLYGYTF. The CDR3 DNA sequence: TGTGCCAGCGAGGCTACAGGGGGCCTCTATGGCTACACCTTC. The full variable domain, rest sourced from reference TRBV2 and TRBJ1-2, is EPEVTQTPSHQVTQMGQEVILRCVPISNHLYFYWYRQILGQKVEFLVSFYNNEISEKSEIFDDQFSVERPDGSNFTLKIRSTKLEDSAMYFCASEATGGLYGYTFGSGTRLTVV.

The J gene is TRBJ2-2, the V gene TRBV4-2; D call uncertain. V was pared by 0 bases and J by 6 bases, with 5 bases between. Germline-derived CDR1 and CDR2 are LGHNA and YNFKEQ. The CDR3 covers 13 residues. The DNA for the CDR3 is TGTGCCAGCAGCCAAGATCCTGCCGGGGAGCTGTTTTTT. Translation gives CASSQDPAGELFF.

The chain employs TRBV5-1 and TRBJ1-3; tentatively, D is TRBD1 (6 bases). Germline loops: CDR1 SGHRS, CDR2 YFSETQ. CDR3 length: 14 residues. V was cut by 4 bases and J by 3 bases, with 11 bases left in between. In DNA, the CDR3 is TGCGCCAGCAGCCCTGGGACACGTGGAAACACCATATATTTT. Translation: CASSPGTRGNTIYF.